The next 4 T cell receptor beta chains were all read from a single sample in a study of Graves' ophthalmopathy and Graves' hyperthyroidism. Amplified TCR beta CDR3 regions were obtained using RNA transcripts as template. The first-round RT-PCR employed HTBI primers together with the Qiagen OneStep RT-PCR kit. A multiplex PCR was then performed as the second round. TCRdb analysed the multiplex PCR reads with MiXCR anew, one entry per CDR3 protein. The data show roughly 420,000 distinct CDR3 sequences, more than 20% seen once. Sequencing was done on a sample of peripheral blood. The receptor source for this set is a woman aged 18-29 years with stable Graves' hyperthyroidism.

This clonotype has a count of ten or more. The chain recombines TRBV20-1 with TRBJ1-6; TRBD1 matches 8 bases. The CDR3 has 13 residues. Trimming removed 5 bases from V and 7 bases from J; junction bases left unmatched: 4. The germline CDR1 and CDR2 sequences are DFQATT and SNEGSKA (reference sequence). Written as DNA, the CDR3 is TGCAGTGCTTTCCGGGACAGGAATTCACCCCTCCACTTT. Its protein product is CSAFRDRNSPLHF.

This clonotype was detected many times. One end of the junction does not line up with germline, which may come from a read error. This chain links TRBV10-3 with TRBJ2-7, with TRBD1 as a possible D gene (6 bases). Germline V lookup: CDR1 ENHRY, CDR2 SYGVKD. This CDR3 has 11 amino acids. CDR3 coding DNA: TGTGCCATCAGTGTGGGGGCAGGGCAGGAATTC. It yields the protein CAISVGAGQEF.

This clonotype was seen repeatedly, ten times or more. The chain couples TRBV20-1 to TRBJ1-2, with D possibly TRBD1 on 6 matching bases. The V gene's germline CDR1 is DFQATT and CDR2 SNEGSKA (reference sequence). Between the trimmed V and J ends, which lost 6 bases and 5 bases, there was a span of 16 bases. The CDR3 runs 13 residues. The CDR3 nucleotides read TGCAGTGCGCCCCGGGGGGGCCCATATGGCTACACCTTC. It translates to CSAPRGGPYGYTF.

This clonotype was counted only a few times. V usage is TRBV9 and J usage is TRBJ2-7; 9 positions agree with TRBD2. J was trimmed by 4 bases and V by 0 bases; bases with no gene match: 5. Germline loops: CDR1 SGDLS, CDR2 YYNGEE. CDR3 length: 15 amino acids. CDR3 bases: TGTGCCAGCAGCGTAGATAGCGGGAGTATGTACGAGCAGTACTTC. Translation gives CASSVDSGSMYEQYF.